This T cell receptor (beta chain) comes out of a study of cytomegalovirus exposure and HLA in healthy donors. Germline loops: CDR1 DFQATT, CDR2 SNEGSKA (reference sequence). The length of the CDR3 is 10 residues. V gave up 3 bases and J gave up 12 bases, with 9 bases separating them. Vbeta (60) and Jbeta (13) primers were used in the PCR. Libraries were prepared by immunoSEQ multiplex PCR; TCRdb keeps only in-frame clonotypes and omits some of them. In the table there are about 85,000 clones, 60% to 80% of which are singletons. V is TRBV20-1 and J is TRBJ2-1; D is undetermined. This clonotype was sampled from a boy between 10 and 17 years old in good health and CMV-seronegative. What was sequenced was PBMCs. This CDR3 is CSASKPGQFF. The CDR3 nucleotides are TGCAGTGCTAGTAAACCGGGGCAGTTCTTC.